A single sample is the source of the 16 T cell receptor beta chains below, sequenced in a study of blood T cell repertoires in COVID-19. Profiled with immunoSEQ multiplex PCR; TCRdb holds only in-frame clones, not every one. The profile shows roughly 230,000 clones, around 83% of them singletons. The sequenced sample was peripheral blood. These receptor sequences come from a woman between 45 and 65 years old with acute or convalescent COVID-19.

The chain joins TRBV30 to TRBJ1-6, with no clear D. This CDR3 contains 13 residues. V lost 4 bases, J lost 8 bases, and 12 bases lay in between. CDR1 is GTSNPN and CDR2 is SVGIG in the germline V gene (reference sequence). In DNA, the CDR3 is TGTGCCTGGAACGTGGGCATCGATTCACCCCTCCACTTT. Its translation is CAWNVGIDSPLHF.

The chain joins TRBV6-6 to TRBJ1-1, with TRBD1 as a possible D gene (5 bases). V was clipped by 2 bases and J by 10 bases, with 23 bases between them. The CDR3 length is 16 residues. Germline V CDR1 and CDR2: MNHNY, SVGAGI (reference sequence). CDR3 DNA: TGTGCCAGCAGTTACCCCGATAGAGATAGCAGGGCCGGAGCTTTCTTT. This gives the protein CASSYPDRDSRAGAFF.

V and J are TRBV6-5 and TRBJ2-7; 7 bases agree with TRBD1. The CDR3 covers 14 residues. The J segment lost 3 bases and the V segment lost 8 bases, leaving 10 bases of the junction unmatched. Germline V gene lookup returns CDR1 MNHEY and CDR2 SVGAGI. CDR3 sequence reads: CASLQTDRYYEQYF. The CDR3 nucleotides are TGTGCCAGCCTACAGACGGACAGGTACTACGAGCAGTACTTC.

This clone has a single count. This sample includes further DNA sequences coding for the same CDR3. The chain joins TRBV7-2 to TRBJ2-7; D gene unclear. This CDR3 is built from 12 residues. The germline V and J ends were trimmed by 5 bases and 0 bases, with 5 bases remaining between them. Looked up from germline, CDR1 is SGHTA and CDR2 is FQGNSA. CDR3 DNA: TGTGCCAGCAGCCCTAGCTCCTACGAGCAGTACTTC. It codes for CASSPSSYEQYF.

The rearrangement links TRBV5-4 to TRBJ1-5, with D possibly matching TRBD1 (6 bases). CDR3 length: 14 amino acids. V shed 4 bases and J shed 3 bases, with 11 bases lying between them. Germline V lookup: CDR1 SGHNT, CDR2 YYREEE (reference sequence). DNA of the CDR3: TGTGCCAGCAGCACCGGGACACTCAATCAGCCCCAGCATTTT. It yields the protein CASSTGTLNQPQHF. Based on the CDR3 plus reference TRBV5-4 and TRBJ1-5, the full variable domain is ETGVTQSPTHLIKTRGQQVTLRCSSQSGHNTVSWYQQALGQGPQFIFQYYREEENGRGNFPPRFSGLQFPNYSSELNVNALELDDSALYLCASSTGTLNQPQHFGDGTRLSIL.

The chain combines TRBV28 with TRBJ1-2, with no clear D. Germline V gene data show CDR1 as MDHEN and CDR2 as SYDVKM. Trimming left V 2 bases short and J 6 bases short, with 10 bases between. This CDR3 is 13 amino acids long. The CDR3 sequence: CASSLETGDGYTF. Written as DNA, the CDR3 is TGTGCCAGCAGTTTAGAGACTGGAGATGGCTACACCTTC.

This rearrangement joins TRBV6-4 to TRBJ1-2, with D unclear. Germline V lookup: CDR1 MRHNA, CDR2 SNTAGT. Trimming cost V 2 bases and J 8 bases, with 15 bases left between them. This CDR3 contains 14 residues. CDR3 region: CASSDRLRGGGYTF. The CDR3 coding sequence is TGTGCCAGCAGTGACCGACTCCGGGGAGGAGGCTACACCTTC.

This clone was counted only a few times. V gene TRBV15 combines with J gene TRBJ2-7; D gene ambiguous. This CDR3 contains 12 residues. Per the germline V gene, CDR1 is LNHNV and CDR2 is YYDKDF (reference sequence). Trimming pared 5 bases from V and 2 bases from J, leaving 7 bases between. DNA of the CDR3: TGTGCCACCAGCGCGGATGCCTACGAGCAGTACTTC. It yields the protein CATSADAYEQYF.

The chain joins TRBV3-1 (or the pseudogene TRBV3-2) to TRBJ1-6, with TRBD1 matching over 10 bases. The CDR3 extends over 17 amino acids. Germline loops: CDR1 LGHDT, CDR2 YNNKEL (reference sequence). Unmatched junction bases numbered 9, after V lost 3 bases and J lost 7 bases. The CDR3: CASSQAGQGRQNSPLHF. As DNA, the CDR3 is TGTGCCAGCAGCCAGGCGGGACAGGGGCGTCAGAATTCACCCCTCCACTTT.

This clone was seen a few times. CDR3 residues: CASSFAGANTEAFF. The CDR3 DNA reads as TGTGCCAGCAGCTTTGCCGGAGCGAACACTGAAGCTTTCTTT. This chain connects TRBV7-2 to TRBJ1-1; no definite D call. Germline CDR1 reads SGHTA; CDR2 reads FQGNSA. Trimming pared 3 bases from V and 1 base from J, leaving 9 bases between. This CDR3 is 14 amino acids long. Combining the CDR3 with reference TRBV7-2 and TRBJ1-1 gives the whole variable domain GAGVSQSPSNKVTEKGKDVELRCDPISGHTALYWYRQSLGQGLEFLIYFQGNSAPDKSGLPSDRFSAERTGGSVSTLTIQRTQQEDSAVYLCASSFAGANTEAFFGQGTRLTVV.

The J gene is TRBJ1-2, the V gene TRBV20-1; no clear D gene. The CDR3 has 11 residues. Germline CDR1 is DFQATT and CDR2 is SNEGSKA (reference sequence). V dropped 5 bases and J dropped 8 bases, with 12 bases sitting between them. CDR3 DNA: TGCAGTGCTTTCGAAATCGGGGGCTACACCTTC. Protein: CSAFEIGGYTF.

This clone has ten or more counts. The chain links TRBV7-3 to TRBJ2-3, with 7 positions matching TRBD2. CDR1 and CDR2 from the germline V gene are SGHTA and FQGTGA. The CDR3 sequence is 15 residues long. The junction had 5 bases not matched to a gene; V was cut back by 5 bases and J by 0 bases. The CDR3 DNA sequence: TGTGCCAGCAGCCGGAGCGGGGCGAGCACAGATACGCAGTATTTT. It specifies CASSRSGASTDTQYF.

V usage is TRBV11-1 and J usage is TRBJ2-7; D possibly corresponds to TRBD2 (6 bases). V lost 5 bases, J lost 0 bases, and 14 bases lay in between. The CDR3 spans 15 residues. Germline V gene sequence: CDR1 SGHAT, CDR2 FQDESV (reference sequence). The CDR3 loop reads CASSLRRGTSYEQYF. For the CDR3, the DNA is TGTGCCAGCAGCCTGAGGAGGGGCACCTCCTACGAGCAGTACTTC.

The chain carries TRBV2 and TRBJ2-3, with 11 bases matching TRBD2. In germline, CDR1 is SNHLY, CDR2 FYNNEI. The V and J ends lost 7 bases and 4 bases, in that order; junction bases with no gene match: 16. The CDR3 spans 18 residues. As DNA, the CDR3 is TGTGCCAGCAAGCCTCTACCCGCTAGCGGGGGGCAGGCAGATACGCAGTATTTT. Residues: CASKPLPASGGQADTQYF.

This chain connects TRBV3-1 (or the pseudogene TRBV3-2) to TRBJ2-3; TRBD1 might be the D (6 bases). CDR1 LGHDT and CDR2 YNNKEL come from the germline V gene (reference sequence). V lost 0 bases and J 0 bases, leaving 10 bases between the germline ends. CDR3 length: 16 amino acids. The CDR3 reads CASSQDLGASTDTQYF. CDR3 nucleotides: TGTGCCAGCAGCCAAGATTTGGGGGCTAGCACAGATACGCAGTATTTT.

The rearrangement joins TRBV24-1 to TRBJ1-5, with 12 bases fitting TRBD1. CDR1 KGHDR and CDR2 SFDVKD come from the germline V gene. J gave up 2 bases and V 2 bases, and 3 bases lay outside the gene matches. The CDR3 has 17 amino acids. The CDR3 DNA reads TGTGCCACCAGTGATTCCGGGACAGGGGGCGGCAATCAGCCCCAGCATTTT. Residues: CATSDSGTGGGNQPQHF.